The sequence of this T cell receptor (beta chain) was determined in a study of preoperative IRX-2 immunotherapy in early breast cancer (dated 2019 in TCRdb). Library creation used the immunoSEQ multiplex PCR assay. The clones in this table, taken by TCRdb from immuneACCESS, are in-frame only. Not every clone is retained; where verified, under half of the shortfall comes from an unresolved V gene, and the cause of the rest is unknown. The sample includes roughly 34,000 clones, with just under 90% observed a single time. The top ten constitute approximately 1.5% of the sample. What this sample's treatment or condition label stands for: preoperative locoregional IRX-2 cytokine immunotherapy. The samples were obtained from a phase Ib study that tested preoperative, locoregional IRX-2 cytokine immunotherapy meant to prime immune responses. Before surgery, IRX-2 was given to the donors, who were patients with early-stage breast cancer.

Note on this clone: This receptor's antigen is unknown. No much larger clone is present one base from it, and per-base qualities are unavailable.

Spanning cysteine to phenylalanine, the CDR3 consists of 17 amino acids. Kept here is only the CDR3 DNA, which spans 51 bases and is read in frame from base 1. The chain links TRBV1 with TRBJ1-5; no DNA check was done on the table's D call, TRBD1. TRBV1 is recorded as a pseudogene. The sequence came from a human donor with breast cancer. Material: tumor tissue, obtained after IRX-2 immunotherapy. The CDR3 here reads CASSQVAGTGTLGPQHF. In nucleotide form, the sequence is TGCGCCAGCAGCCAAGTAGCCGGGACAGGGACTTTAGGGCCCCAGCATTTT.